The T cell receptor (beta chain) under discussion was sequenced for a study of cytomegalovirus exposure and HLA in healthy donors. A remark on this clone: Its target is not known.

The CDR3 consists of 17 residues. Germline trimming cut 8 bases from V and 3 bases from J; bases unmatched to any gene: 13. Germline V gene data show CDR1 as LNHNV and CDR2 as YYDKDF (reference sequence). Points from the study as a whole: Only CMV serostatus was available as immune exposure information. In vitro work confirmed that a few CMV-associated chains recognize CMV antigens. Most sequenced TCRs were rare (though some public TCRs occurred in many donors).

The PCR had 60 Vbeta and 13 Jbeta primers. Some clones are missing from TCRdb's copy, which holds only in-frame ones; the method was immunoSEQ multiplex PCR. This table holds 100,000 to 150,000 clones, about four fifths found once. The sequence was collected from a woman in her 40s in good health and CMV-seropositive. The rearrangement uses TRBV15 and TRBJ1-4, with TRBD1 matching over 9 bases. The sample was PBMCs. The CDR3 DNA reads TGTGCCACCGCCGCGGGACAGGGCGATGTCCCTAATGAAAAACTGTTTTTT. It translates to CATAAGQGDVPNEKLFF.